A selection of T cell receptor beta chains follows, all from one sample in a study of neurological immune-mediated disorders. MiXCR, applied by TCRdb to the 5' RACE reads, yields one record per CDR3 protein. The sample holds about 59,000 distinct CDR3 sequences, 24% seen once. Sequencing was carried out using PBMCs. The receptors derive from a man aged 55-75 years with HTLV-1-associated myelopathy (HAM/TSP). The conserved cysteine and the conserved F or W are not part of the CDR3 here. Fields, in order: V gene, clone size, CDR3 protein. The size field is filled for only some rows; it gives once, few, many or a size class.

>TRBV5-5|NA
ASSFYICSARLAGVRETQY
>TRBV6-6|few
ASSQTRAF
>TRBV29-1|NA
SVVVQAGTEAF
>TRBV5-1|NA
ASSLLVVAGGNTGELF
>TRBV20-1|many
SARDPSSGNTIY
>TRBV28|many
ASTYGAFDTQY
>TRBV5-5|many
ASSRTSGTRNEQF
>TRBV27|few
ASSPKGISYNSPLH
>TRBV5-1|many
ASSRDRSYEQY
>TRBV5-1|many
ASSWSRDPGTGELF
>TRBV11-3|few
ASSPDPYNEQF
>TRBV14|many
ASSHLSPYTQY
>TRBV3-1|NA
ASSSSSGIRHEQY
>TRBV5-6|many
ASSREPLVNTEAF
>TRBV3-1|many
ASSHLGLALPETQY
>TRBV5-1|many
ASSLEAFATDTQY
>TRBV6-5|many
ASSQAGERYNEQF
>TRBV29-1|NA
SVGLAGAYNEQF
>TRBV5-1|many
ASSFATGTTYTDTQY
>TRBV7-6|many
ASSLVLPGATDTGELF
>TRBV3-1|NA
ASSHSGTSGRKTQY
>TRBV6-2/TRBV6-3|many
ASRSATGQETQY
>TRBV12-3/TRBV12-4|NA
ASSLSSGSHEQY